This passage covers 8 T cell receptor beta chains from one sample sequenced in a study of blood T cell repertoires in COVID-19. TCRdb's table, derived via immunoSEQ multiplex PCR, lists solely in-frame clones and lacks some. The table lists some 76,000 clones, around 80% of them singletons, with roughly 12% in the top ten. The sequenced sample was peripheral blood. These receptors were taken from a man in his forties or fifties with COVID-19, enrolled during active disease.

The rearrangement uses TRBV5-1 and TRBJ1-4; 7 positions agree with TRBD1. V was pared by 4 bases and J by 1 base, with 4 bases of the junction left unmatched. CDR3 size: 15 residues. Germline CDR1 reads SGHRS; CDR2 reads YFSETQ. The CDR3 reads CASSTYRGTNEKLFF. In DNA, the CDR3 is TGCGCCAGCAGCACATACAGGGGAACTAATGAAAAACTGTTTTTT.

V is TRBV27 and J is TRBJ2-1; 8 bases line up with TRBD2. The CDR3 loop spans 16 amino acids. Trimming took 3 bases from V and 4 from J; bases not matched to a gene: 8. The germline CDR1 and CDR2 sequences are MNHEY and SMNVEV (reference sequence). The CDR3 sequence: CASSFSSGRPYNEQFF. As DNA, the CDR3 is TGTGCCAGCAGTTTCTCTAGCGGGCGACCATACAATGAGCAGTTCTTC.

The chain recombines TRBV6-4 with TRBJ2-1, with D maybe TRBD1 (6 bases). CDR1 and CDR2 from the germline V gene are MRHNA and SNTAGT. The CDR3 covers 14 residues. The V gene lost 5 bases and the J gene lost 0 bases, with 8 bases spanning the gap. This chain's CDR3 is CASSRQASYNEQFF. Here the CDR3 DNA reads TGTGCCAGCAGTCGACAGGCCTCCTACAATGAGCAGTTCTTC.

The chain joins TRBV6-6 to TRBJ2-7; 11 bases match TRBD2. Germline values: CDR1 MNHNY, CDR2 SVGAGI (reference sequence). CDR3 length: 14 amino acids. Germline trimming cut 8 bases from V and 2 bases from J; bases unmatched to any gene: 5. CDR3 protein: CASARLAGPYEQYF. As DNA, the CDR3 is TGTGCCAGCGCCCGACTAGCGGGACCCTACGAGCAGTACTTC.

This sequence joins TRBV7-3 and TRBJ1-2; 7 bases are a match to TRBD1. Germline assignment: CDR1 SGHTA and CDR2 FQGTGA. The CDR3 totals 14 residues. J was trimmed by 5 bases and V by 5 bases; bases with no gene match: 8. The CDR3, as DNA: TGTGCCAGCAGCCAGTACGGGGACAGTTATGGCTACACCTTC. Protein sequence: CASSQYGDSYGYTF.

In this sample, this clone turned up many times. This chain uses TRBV28 with TRBJ2-7; TRBD1 matches 8 bases. Per germline, CDR1 MDHEN and CDR2 SYDVKM. V was pared by 6 bases and J by 6 bases, with 10 bases of the junction left unmatched. The CDR3 is made up of 14 amino acids. CDR3 amino acids: CASREWQGAREQYF. The CDR3 bases are TGTGCCAGCAGAGAATGGCAGGGGGCGCGCGAGCAGTACTTC.

The gene calls are TRBV5-1 and TRBJ1-4, with unresolved D. V lost 3 bases, J lost 3 bases, and 12 bases lay in between. Germline V gene lookup returns CDR1 SGHRS and CDR2 YFSETQ. The CDR3 has 15 amino acids. This CDR3 is CASSYEGWPNEKLFF. For the CDR3, the DNA is TGCGCCAGCAGCTATGAGGGTTGGCCTAATGAAAAACTGTTTTTT.

The rearrangement uses TRBV6-2 or TRBV6-3 and TRBJ1-4; D is perhaps TRBD1 (5 bases). Trimming removed 4 bases from V and 1 base from J, with 19 bases in between. The germline V gene encodes CDR1 MNHEY and CDR2 SVGEGT. The CDR3 is 18 amino acids. Here the CDR3 reads CASSSIREGRLTNEKLFF. For the CDR3, the DNA is TGTGCCAGCAGTTCCATCCGCGAGGGGAGGTTAACTAATGAAAAACTGTTTTTT.